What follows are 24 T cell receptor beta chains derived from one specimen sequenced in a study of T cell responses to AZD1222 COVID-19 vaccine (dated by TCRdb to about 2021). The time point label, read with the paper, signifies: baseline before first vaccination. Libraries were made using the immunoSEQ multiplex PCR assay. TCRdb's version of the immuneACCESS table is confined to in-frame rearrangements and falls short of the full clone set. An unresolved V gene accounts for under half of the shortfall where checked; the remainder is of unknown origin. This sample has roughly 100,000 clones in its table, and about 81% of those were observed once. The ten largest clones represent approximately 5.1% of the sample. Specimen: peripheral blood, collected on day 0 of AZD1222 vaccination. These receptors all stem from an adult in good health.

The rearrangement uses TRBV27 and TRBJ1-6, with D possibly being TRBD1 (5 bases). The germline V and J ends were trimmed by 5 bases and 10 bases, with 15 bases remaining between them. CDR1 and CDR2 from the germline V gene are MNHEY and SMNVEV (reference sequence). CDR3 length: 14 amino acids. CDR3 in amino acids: CASSPGTGFSPLHF. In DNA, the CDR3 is TGTGCCAGCAGTCCTGGGACCGGTTTCTCACCCCTCCACTTT.

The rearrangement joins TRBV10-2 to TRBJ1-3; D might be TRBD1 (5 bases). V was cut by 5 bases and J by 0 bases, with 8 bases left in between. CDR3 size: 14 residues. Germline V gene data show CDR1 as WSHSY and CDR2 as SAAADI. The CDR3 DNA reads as TGCGCCAGCAGTTCCGGGACCTCTGGAAACACCATATATTTT. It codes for CASSSGTSGNTIYF.

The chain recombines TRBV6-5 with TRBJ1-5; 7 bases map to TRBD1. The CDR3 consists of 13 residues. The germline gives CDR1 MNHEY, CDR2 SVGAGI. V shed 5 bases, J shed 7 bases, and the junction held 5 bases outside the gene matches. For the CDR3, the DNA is TGTGCCAGCAGTAAGCGAGGGGGCCAGCCCCAGCATTTT. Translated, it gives CASSKRGGQPQHF.

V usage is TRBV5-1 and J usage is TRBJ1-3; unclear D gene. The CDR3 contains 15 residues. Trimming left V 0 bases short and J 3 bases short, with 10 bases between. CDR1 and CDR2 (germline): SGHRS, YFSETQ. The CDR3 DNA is TGCGCCAGCAGCTTGGAGAGTACAGATGGAAACACCATATATTTT. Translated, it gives CASSLESTDGNTIYF.

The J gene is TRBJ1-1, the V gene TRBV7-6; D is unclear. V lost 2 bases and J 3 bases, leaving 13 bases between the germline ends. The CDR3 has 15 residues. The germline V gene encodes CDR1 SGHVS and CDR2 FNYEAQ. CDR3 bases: TGTGCCAGCAGCTTACTGGCGGATGGTGACACTGAAGCTTTCTTT. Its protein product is CASSLLADGDTEAFF.

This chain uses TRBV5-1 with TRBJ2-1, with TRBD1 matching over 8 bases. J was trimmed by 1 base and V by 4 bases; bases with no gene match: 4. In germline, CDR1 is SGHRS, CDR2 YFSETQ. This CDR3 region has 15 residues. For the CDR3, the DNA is TGCGCCAGCAGCGACGGGACAGGTTCCTACAATGAGCAGTTCTTC. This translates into CASSDGTGSYNEQFF.

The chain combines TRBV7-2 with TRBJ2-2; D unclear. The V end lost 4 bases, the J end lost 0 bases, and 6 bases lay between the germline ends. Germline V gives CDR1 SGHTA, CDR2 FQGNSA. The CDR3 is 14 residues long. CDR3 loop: CASSSDPNTGELFF. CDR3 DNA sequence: TGTGCCAGCAGCTCTGACCCGAACACCGGGGAGCTGTTTTTT.

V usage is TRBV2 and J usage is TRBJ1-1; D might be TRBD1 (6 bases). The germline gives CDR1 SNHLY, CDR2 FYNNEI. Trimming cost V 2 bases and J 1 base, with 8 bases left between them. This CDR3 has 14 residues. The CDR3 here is CASSELQGNTEAFF. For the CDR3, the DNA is TGTGCCAGCAGTGAATTACAGGGGAACACTGAAGCTTTCTTT.

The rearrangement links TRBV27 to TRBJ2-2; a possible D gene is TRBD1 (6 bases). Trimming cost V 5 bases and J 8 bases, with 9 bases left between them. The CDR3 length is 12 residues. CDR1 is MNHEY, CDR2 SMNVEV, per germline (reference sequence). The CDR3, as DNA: TGTGCCAGCAGTAAAACAGGGGGGGAGCTGTTTTTT. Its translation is CASSKTGGELFF.

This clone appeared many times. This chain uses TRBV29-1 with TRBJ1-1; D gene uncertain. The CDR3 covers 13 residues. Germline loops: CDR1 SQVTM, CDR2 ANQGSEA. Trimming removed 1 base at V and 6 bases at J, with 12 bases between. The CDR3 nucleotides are TGCAGCGTTGAAGTCGGCGGAAGCCCTGAAGCTTTCTTT. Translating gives CSVEVGGSPEAFF.

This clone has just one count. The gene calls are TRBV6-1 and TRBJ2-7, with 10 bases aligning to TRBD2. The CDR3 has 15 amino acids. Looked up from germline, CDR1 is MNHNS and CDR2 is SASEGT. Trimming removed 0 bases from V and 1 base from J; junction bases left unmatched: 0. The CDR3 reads CASSEATSGSYEQYF. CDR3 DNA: TGTGCCAGCAGTGAAGCGACTAGCGGGTCCTACGAGCAGTACTTC.

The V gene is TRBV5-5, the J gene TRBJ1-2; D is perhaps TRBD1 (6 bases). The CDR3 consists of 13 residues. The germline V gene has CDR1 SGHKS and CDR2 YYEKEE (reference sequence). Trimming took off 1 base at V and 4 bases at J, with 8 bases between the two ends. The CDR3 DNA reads TGTGCCAGCAGCTTGCGAGGGGGCTATGGCTACACCTTC. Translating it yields CASSLRGGYGYTF.

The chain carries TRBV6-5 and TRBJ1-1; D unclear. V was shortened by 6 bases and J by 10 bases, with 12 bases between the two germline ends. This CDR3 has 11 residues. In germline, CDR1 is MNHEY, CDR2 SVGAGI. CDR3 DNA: TGTGCCAGCAGGGTGACTAGCGGAGCTTTCTTT. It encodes CASRVTSGAFF.

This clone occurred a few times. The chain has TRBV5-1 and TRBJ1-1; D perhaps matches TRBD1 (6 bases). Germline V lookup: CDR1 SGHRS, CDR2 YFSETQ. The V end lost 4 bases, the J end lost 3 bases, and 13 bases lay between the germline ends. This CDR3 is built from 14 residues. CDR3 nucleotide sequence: TGCGCCAGCAGCCAGGGACACCAGTACACTGAAGCTTTCTTT. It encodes CASSQGHQYTEAFF.

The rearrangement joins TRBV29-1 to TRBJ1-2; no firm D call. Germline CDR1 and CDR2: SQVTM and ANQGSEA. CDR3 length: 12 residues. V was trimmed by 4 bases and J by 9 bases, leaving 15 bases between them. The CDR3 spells CSVVFGSGSYTF. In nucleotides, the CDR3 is TGCAGCGTTGTCTTCGGGTCGGGGAGCTACACCTTC.

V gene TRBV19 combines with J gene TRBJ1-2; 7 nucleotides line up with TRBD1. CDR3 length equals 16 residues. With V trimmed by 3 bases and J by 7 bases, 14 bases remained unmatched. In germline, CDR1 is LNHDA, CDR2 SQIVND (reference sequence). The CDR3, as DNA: TGTGCCAGTAGTATCAAACGGGGGGGGACAGCCGCTGGCTACACCTTC. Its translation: CASSIKRGGTAAGYTF.

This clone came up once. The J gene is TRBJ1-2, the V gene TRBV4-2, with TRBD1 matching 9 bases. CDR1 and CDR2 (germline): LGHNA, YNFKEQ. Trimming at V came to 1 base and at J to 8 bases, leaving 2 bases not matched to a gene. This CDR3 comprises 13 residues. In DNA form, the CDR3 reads TGTGCCAGCAGCCAAGGGACAGGGGCAGGCTACACCTTC. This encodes CASSQGTGAGYTF.

The CDR3 nucleotides read TGTGCCAGCAGACTAAGCGGGGTCCTGAACACTGAAGCTTTCTTT. It specifies CASRLSGVLNTEAFF. The chain is built from TRBV6-5 and TRBJ1-1; D gene unclear. This CDR3 has 15 amino acids. Germline CDR1 reads MNHEY; CDR2 reads SVGAGI. V lost 6 bases to trimming and J lost 0 bases, with 14 bases between them.

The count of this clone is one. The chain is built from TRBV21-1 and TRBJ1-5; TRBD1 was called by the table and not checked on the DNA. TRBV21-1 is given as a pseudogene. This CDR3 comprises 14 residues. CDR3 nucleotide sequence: TGTGCCAGCAGACCGGGACAGGGGTATCAGCCCCAGCATTTT. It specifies CASRPGQGYQPQHF.

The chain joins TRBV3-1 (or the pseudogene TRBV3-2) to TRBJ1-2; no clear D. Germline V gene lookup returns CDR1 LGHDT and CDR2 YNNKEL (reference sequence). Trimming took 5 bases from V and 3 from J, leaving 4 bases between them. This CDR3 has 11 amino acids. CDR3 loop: CASSWDYGYTF. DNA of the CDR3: TGTGCCAGCAGCTGGGACTATGGCTACACCTTC.

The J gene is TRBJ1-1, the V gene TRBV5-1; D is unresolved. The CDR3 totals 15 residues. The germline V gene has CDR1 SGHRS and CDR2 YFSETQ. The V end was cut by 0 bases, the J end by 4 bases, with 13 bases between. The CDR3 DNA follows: TGCGCCAGCAGCTTGGTTGACCCGAGGGCCACTGAAGCTTTCTTT. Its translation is CASSLVDPRATEAFF. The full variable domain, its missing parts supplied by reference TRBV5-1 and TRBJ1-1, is KAGVTQTPRYLIKTRGQQVTLSCSPISGHRSVSWYQQTPGQGLQFLFEYFSETQRNKGNFPGRFSGRQFSNSRSEMNVSTLELGDSALYLCASSLVDPRATEAFFGQGTRLTVV.

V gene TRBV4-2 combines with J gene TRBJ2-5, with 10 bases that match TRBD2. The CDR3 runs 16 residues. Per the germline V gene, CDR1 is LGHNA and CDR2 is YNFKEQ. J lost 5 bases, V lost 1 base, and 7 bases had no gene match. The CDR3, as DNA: TGTGCCAGCAGCCAAGGTCAAGCGGGGGGGATGGAGACCCAGTACTTC. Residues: CASSQGQAGGMETQYF.

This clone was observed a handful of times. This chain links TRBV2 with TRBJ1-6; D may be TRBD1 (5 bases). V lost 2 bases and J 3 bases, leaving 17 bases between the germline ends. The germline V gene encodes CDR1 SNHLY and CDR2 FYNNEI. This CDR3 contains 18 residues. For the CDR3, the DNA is TGTGCCAGCAGTGAAAAGGGAGGGGAGGTCCGCTATAATTCACCCCTCCACTTT. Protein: CASSEKGGEVRYNSPLHF.

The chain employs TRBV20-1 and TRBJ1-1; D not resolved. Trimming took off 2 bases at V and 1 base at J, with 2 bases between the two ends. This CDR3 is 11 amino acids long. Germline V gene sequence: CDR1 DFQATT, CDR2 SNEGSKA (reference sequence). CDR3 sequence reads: CSARQNTEAFF. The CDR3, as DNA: TGCAGTGCTAGACAGAACACTGAAGCTTTCTTT.